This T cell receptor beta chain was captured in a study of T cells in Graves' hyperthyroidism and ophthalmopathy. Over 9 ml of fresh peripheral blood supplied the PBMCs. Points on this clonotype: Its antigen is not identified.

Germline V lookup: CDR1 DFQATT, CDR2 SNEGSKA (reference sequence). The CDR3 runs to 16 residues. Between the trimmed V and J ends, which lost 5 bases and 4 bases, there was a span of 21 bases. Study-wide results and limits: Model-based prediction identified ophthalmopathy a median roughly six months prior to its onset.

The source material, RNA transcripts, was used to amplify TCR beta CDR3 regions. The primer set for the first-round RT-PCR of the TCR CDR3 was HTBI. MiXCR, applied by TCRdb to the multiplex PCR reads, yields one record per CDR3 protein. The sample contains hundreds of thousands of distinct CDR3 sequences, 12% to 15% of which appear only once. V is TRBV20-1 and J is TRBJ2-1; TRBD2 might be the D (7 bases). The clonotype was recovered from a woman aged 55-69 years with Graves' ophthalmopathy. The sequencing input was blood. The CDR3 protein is CSASTHGGGSYNEQFF. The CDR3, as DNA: TGCAGTGCTTCCACCCATGGGGGCGGGAGTTACAATGAGCAGTTCTTC.